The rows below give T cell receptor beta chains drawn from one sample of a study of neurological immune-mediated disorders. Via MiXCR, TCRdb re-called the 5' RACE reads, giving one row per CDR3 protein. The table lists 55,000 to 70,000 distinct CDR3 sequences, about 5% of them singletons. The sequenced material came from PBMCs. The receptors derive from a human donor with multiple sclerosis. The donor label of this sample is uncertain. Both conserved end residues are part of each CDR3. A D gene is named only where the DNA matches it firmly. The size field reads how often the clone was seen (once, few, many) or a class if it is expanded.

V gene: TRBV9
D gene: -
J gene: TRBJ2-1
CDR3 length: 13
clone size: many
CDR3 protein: CASSSPGDNEQFF
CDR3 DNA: TGTGCCAGCAGCTCTCCCGGAGACAATGAGCAGTTCTTC

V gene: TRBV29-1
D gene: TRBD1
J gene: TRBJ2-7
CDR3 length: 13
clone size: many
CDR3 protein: CSVVGQGVHEQYF
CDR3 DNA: TGCAGCGTTGTAGGACAGGGGGTACACGAGCAGTACTTC

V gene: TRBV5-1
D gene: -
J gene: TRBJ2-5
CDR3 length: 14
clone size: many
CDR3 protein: CASMRGGVLETQYF
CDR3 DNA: TGCGCCAGCATGAGAGGGGGGGTCCTGGAGACCCAGTACTTC

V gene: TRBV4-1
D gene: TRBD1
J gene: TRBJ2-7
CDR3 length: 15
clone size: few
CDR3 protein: CASSQPGQAKDEQYF
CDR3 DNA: TGCGCCAGCAGCCAACCGGGACAGGCAAAAGATGAGCAGTACTTC

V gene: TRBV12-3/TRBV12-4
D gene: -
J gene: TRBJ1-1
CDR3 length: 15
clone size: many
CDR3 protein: CASKDSPNLNTEAFF
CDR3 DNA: TGTGCCAGCAAGGACAGCCCTAACTTGAACACTGAAGCTTTCTTT

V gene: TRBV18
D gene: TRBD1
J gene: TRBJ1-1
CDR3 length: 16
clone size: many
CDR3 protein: CASSSPGQALNTEAFF
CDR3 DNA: TGTGCCAGCTCATCCCCGGGACAGGCACTGAACACTGAAGCTTTCTTT

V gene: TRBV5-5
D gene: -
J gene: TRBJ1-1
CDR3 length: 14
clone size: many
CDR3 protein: CASSLRLGNTEAFF
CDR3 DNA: TGTGCCAGCAGCTTGCGGCTCGGGAACACTGAAGCTTTCTTT

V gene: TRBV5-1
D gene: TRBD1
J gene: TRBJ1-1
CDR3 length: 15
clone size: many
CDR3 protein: CASSLGGTGDTEAFF
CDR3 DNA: TGCGCCAGCAGCTTGGGTGGGACAGGGGACACTGAAGCTTTCTTT

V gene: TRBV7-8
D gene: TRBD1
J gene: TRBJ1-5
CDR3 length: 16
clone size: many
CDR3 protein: CASSSQGGGYLQPQHF
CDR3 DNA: TGTGCCAGCAGCTCCCAGGGGGGGGGGTATCTTCAGCCCCAGCATTTT

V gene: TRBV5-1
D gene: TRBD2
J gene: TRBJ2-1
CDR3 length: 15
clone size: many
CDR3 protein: CASSFVAGGYNEQFF
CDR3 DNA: TGCGCCAGCAGCTTCGTAGCGGGGGGGTACAATGAGCAGTTCTTC